One sample yielded the 5 T cell receptor beta chains listed below, sequenced in a study of blood T cell repertoires in COVID-19. Here immunoSEQ multiplex PCR was the method, and the copy in TCRdb shows in-frame clones only, minus some. Altogether 130,000 to 150,000 clones are present, about four fifths being singletons, with the ten largest covering about 8%. The specimen sequenced was peripheral blood. The receptors were gathered from a human donor with acute or convalescent COVID-19. The donor label of this sample is uncertain.

This clone has just a few counts. The gene calls are TRBV5-4 and TRBJ1-6; D call uncertain. The CDR3 contains 18 residues. V gave up 2 bases and J gave up 0 bases, with 15 bases separating them. Germline assignment: CDR1 SGHNT and CDR2 YYREEE (reference sequence). CDR3 nucleotides: TGTGCCAGCAGCTTTACTACCAACCCTCTCTCCTATAATTCACCCCTCCACTTT. It encodes CASSFTTNPLSYNSPLHF.

The chain uses TRBV6-1 and TRBJ1-1, with TRBD1 identical over 12 bases. The germline CDR1 and CDR2 sequences are MNHNS and SASEGT. This CDR3 contains 16 residues. J gave up 5 bases and V 2 bases, and 6 bases lay outside the gene matches. CDR3 loop: CASSEPGQGAKTEAFF. The DNA of the CDR3 is TGTGCCAGCAGTGAACCGGGACAGGGGGCGAAAACTGAAGCTTTCTTT.

The chain carries TRBV4-1 and TRBJ1-2; 9 bases are a match to TRBD1. Trimming cost V 3 bases and J 3 bases; bases outside gene matches: 5. The CDR3 runs 15 residues. Germline CDR1 MGHRA, CDR2 YSYEKL. As DNA, the CDR3 is TGCGCCAGCAGCCACGACAGGGGGTCGGACTATGGCTACACCTTC. Its translation is CASSHDRGSDYGYTF.

The CDR3 reads CAWSGPDRGPTYEQYF. In DNA form, the CDR3 reads TGTGCCTGGAGTGGCCCGGACAGGGGGCCAACCTACGAGCAGTACTTC. The rearrangement uses TRBV30 and TRBJ2-7, with 11 bases aligning to TRBD1. With V trimmed by 1 base and J by 2 bases, 7 bases remained unmatched. Germline assignment: CDR1 GTSNPN and CDR2 SVGIG (reference sequence). This CDR3 has 16 amino acids. Drawing the rest from reference TRBV30 and TRBJ2-7, the complete variable domain is SQTIHQWPATLVQPVGSPLSLECTVEGTSNPNLYWYRQAAGRGLQLLFYSVGIGQISSEVPQNLSASRPQDRQFILSSKKLLLSDSGFYLCAWSGPDRGPTYEQYFGPGTRLTVT.

This chain uses TRBV5-1 with TRBJ1-2; D not certain. Trimming pared 4 bases from V and 2 bases from J, leaving 9 bases between. Germline V gene sequence: CDR1 SGHRS, CDR2 YFSETQ. There are 13 residues in the CDR3. This CDR3 reads CASSLSLNYGYTF. The CDR3, as DNA: TGCGCCAGCAGCCTAAGCCTGAACTATGGCTACACCTTC.